The 7 T cell receptor beta chains presented below share a single source sample, sequenced in a study of identical twins. Via MiXCR, TCRdb re-called the 5' RACE reads, giving one row per CDR3 protein. Found here are fewer than 350,000 distinct CDR3 sequences, 8% to 9% of them singletons; the top ten hold roughly 2.1%. A further study also used this sample, focusing on yellow fever vaccine responses in identical twins.

Input material: memory (CD45RO+) T cells sorted from blood. These receptors were collected from a young woman in good health.

In its sample, this clonotype was seen many times. The CDR3 region has the DNA TGTGCCAGCAGCGGGGGGTACAATCAGCCCCAGCATTTT. Protein: CASSGGYNQPQHF. The chain uses TRBV14 and TRBJ1-5, with D tentatively TRBD1 (5 bases). This CDR3 spans 13 amino acids. CDR1 is SGHDN, CDR2 FVKESK, per germline. V was pared by 5 bases and J by 3 bases, with 8 bases between.

The CDR3 is CASSDSGGSGYNEQFF. The CDR3 coding sequence is TGTGCCAGCAGTGACTCGGGGGGATCGGGCTACAATGAGCAGTTCTTC. This chain uses TRBV6-4 with TRBJ2-1, with a weak D call TRBD2 (6 bases). The CDR3 loop spans 16 amino acids. From germline, CDR1 is MRHNA and CDR2 SNTAGT. The V gene lost 0 bases and the J gene lost 3 bases, with 12 bases spanning the gap.

This clonotype was observed at least ten times. The rearrangement links TRBV12-3 or TRBV12-4 to TRBJ2-1; 8 bases align to TRBD2. Losses at the gene ends were 5 bases for V and 7 bases for J; bases not matched to a gene: 7. This CDR3 comprises 14 residues. CDR3 DNA sequence: TGTGCCAGCAGTCTTCGCGGGAGGTTAAATGAGCAGTTCTTC. This translates into CASSLRGRLNEQFF.

The chain recombines TRBV11-2 with TRBJ2-1; 8 nucleotides match TRBD2. This CDR3 is 17 amino acids long. V was pared by 2 bases and J by 1 base, with 7 bases of the junction left unmatched. The V gene's germline CDR1 is SGHAT and CDR2 FQNNGV. The CDR3 reads CASSLPGLADSYNEQFF. The CDR3 region has the DNA TGTGCCAGCAGCTTACCAGGACTAGCTGATTCCTACAATGAGCAGTTCTTC.

Many counts were recorded for this clonotype. The rearrangement uses TRBV27 and TRBJ1-1; D possibly corresponds to TRBD1 (5 bases). CDR1 is MNHEY, CDR2 SMNVEV, per germline (reference sequence). The length of the CDR3 is 16 residues. Trimming left V 2 bases short and J 0 bases short, with 13 bases between. The CDR3 sequence: CASSLRVGRLNTEAFF. CDR3 nucleotide sequence: TGTGCCAGCAGTTTACGGGTGGGACGCTTGAACACTGAAGCTTTCTTT.

There are many counts of this clonotype. The chain recombines TRBV25-1 with TRBJ2-2; no definite D call. CDR1 is MGHDK and CDR2 is SYGVNS in the germline V gene. The CDR3 sequence is 17 residues long. The V end lost 4 bases, the J end lost 2 bases, and 17 bases lay between the germline ends. CDR3 in DNA: TGTGCCAGCAGTGCAGTCCCCGTAGGGAAAAACACCGGGGAGCTGTTTTTT. Its protein is CASSAVPVGKNTGELFF.

This clonotype was counted between two and nine times. V and J are TRBV2 and TRBJ1-5; a weak D match, TRBD1 (6 bases). Trimming took 7 bases from V and 6 from J, leaving 16 bases between them. Germline V lookup: CDR1 SNHLY, CDR2 FYNNEI. The CDR3 is 14 amino acids. In DNA form, the CDR3 reads TGTGCCAGCAAACAGGGCGCGGTCTCTCAGCCCCAGCATTTT. This encodes CASKQGAVSQPQHF.